This TCR beta chain was captured by sequencing in a study of T-cell reconstitution after alpha-beta-depleted transplantation in children. There are 17 residues in the CDR3. From germline, CDR1 is SGHTA and CDR2 FQGNSA. V trimming: 1 base; J trimming: 7 bases; junction bases outside the gene matches: 11. Overall study findings and caveats: Where some patients showed high TCRbeta diversity at day 60, it came from recipient T cells and thymic progenitors that had survived. T-cell numbers and diversity one year post-transplant derived largely from freshly generated T cells. Reportedly, alpha-beta T cells present about two months post-transplant originated from several hundred expanded clones of graft origin.

This clonotype was seen more than once but under ten times. Its antigen is currently unknown. Library preparation (for TCRbeta) was performed with unique molecular identifiers. MiXCR, applied by TCRdb to the PCR reads, yields one record per CDR3 protein. The data contain approximately 230,000 distinct CDR3 sequences, roughly 25% of them singletons. This sample comprised PBMCs, obtained before TCRalphabeta/CD19-depleted stem cell transplant. The chain uses TRBV7-2 and TRBJ2-2, with 8 bases that match TRBD2. This clonotype originated in a girl aged 2 to 9 with Fanconi anemia, due to receive a stem cell transplant. CDR3 nucleotide sequence: TGTGCCAGCAGCTTAGGCGGTCCTCTAGCGGGCATCGGGGAGCTGTTTTTT. Translated, it gives CASSLGGPLAGIGELFF.